What follows are 7 T cell receptor beta chains derived from one specimen sequenced in a study of blood T cells in healthy people across ages. The second PCR ran about 6 to 12 cycles with a sample-barcoded 5' primer and J-beta primers. TCRdb ran MiXCR on the 5' RACE reads and lists one entry per CDR3 protein. The table lists about 730,000 distinct CDR3 sequences, roughly 45% of them singletons. The sequenced sample was blood. Source of these receptors: an older woman in good health.

The chain employs TRBV11-2 and TRBJ2-3; 7 nucleotides agree with TRBD2. Germline CDR1 is SGHAT and CDR2 is FQNNGV. After removal of 0 bases from V and 1 base from J, the junction contained 4 bases not matched to a gene. This CDR3 region has 16 residues. The CDR3 loop is CASSLEGRGGTDTQYF. CDR3 coding DNA: TGTGCCAGCAGCTTAGAAGGTCGGGGGGGCACAGATACGCAGTATTTT.

This chain connects TRBV6-1 to TRBJ2-5, with 10 bases lining up with TRBD2. Germline lookup yields CDR1 MNHNS and CDR2 SASEGT. V was pared by 3 bases and J by 4 bases, with 14 bases of the junction left unmatched. The CDR3 contains 18 residues. Here the CDR3 reads CASSESGLAVLPGETQYF. The CDR3 nucleotides are TGTGCCAGCAGTGAGAGCGGACTAGCGGTACTGCCCGGAGAGACCCAGTACTTC.

The V and J genes are TRBV28 and TRBJ1-2; no definite D call. The germline V gene encodes CDR1 MDHEN and CDR2 SYDVKM. There are 13 residues in the CDR3. V lost 3 bases to trimming and J lost 5 bases, with 10 bases between them. The CDR3 DNA sequence: TGTGCCAGCAGTTTCCGGGCAGCATATGGCTACACCTTC. Residues: CASSFRAAYGYTF.

The rearrangement joins TRBV10-3 to TRBJ2-7; 9 bases are shared with TRBD2. This CDR3 comprises 17 residues. CDR1 and CDR2 (germline): ENHRY, SYGVKD. V trimming: 6 bases; J trimming: 0 bases; junction bases outside the gene matches: 12. The CDR3 loop reads CAIRGGEGLATSYEQYF. The CDR3 nucleotides are TGTGCCATCAGGGGGGGTGAGGGACTAGCTACCTCCTACGAGCAGTACTTC.

The V call is TRBV6-6, the J call TRBJ1-1, with a tentative D call TRBD1 (5 bases). The V end was cut by 0 bases, the J end by 3 bases, with 8 bases between. The germline CDR1 and CDR2 sequences are MNHNY and SVGAGI (reference sequence). The CDR3 loop spans 14 amino acids. Written as DNA, the CDR3 is TGTGCCAGCAGTTACTCGGGGGAACACACTGAAGCTTTCTTT. Protein sequence: CASSYSGEHTEAFF.

This clonotype was seen a few times. The genes are TRBV20-1 and TRBJ2-5; D gene uncertain. Trimming cost V 4 bases and J 7 bases, with 13 bases left between them. The CDR3 extends over 12 amino acids. Germline V gene sequence: CDR1 DFQATT, CDR2 SNEGSKA (reference sequence). The CDR3 bases are TGCAGTGCTACACGACAAGCAAGGACCCAGTACTTC. Translated: CSATRQARTQYF.

In this sample, this clonotype turned up many times. This chain uses TRBV29-1 with TRBJ2-3; 11 positions match TRBD2. Trimming at V came to 6 bases and at J to 4 bases, leaving 6 bases not matched to a gene. CDR3 length: 14 amino acids. CDR1 is SQVTM and CDR2 is ANQGSEA in the germline V gene. CDR3 sequence (DNA): TGCAGCGTAGCCATAGCGGGAGGGGCAGATACGCAGTATTTT. Translation gives CSVAIAGGADTQYF.